Listed below are T cell receptor beta chains from one sample, sequenced in a study of control samples from healthy donors and cancer patients. Clones were read by immunoSEQ multiplex PCR, and TCRdb kept only the in-frame ones, dropping some. The sample has 150,000 to 200,000 clones, almost 90% seen once. Sequencing was performed on blood. The receptors here all came from a woman between 45 and 65 years old in good health. The CDR3 runs from the conserved cysteine through the conserved F or W. Each record gives: D gene, V gene, clone size, J gene, CDR3 protein, CDR3 DNA. A D gene is named only where the DNA matches it firmly. Clone size is stated in some rows and not others, as once, few, many or a class when expanded.

D gene: NA
V gene: TRBV7-8
clone size: NA
J gene: TRBJ2-3
CDR3 protein: CASSLGRADTQYF
CDR3 DNA: TGTGCCAGCAGCTTAGGTAGAGCAGATACGCAGTATTTT

D gene: NA
V gene: TRBV20-1
clone size: NA
J gene: TRBJ2-7
CDR3 protein: CSANQGNEQYF
CDR3 DNA: TGCAGTGCTAACCAGGGGAACGAGCAGTACTTC

D gene: TRBD1
V gene: TRBV4-3
clone size: NA
J gene: TRBJ2-2
CDR3 protein: CASSQETGAWTGELFF
CDR3 DNA: TGCGCCAGCAGCCAAGAAACAGGGGCTTGGACCGGGGAGCTGTTTTTT

D gene: NA
V gene: TRBV28
clone size: NA
J gene: TRBJ1-1
CDR3 protein: CASFLVNTEAFF
CDR3 DNA: TGTGCCAGCTTTTTGGTGAACACTGAAGCTTTCTTT

D gene: NA
V gene: TRBV5-1
clone size: NA
J gene: TRBJ2-7
CDR3 protein: CASSWGDRSSYEQYF
CDR3 DNA: TGCGCCAGCAGCTGGGGGGACAGAAGCTCCTACGAGCAGTACTTC

D gene: NA
V gene: TRBV10-3
clone size: NA
J gene: TRBJ2-5
CDR3 protein: CATRQGQETQYF
CDR3 DNA: TGTGCCACGAGACAAGGCCAAGAGACCCAGTACTTC

D gene: NA
V gene: TRBV7-2
clone size: NA
J gene: TRBJ2-7
CDR3 protein: CASSLAYSYEQYF
CDR3 DNA: TGTGCCAGCAGCTTAGCGTACAGCTACGAGCAGTACTTC

D gene: NA
V gene: TRBV11-2
clone size: few
J gene: TRBJ1-1
CDR3 protein: CASSPYSPTGAEAFF
CDR3 DNA: TGTGCCAGCAGTCCCTACTCTCCGACAGGAGCTGAAGCTTTCTTT

D gene: NA
V gene: TRBV5-8
clone size: NA
J gene: TRBJ1-2
CDR3 protein: CASTREIWSDGYTF
CDR3 DNA: TGTGCCAGCACCCGGGAAATTTGGTCCGATGGCTACACCTTC

D gene: TRBD1
V gene: TRBV24-1
clone size: once
J gene: TRBJ2-5
CDR3 protein: CATSDRTKGGRETQYF
CDR3 DNA: TGTGCCACCAGTGACCGGACGAAAGGGGGCCGGGAGACCCAGTACTTC

D gene: NA
V gene: TRBV9
clone size: NA
J gene: TRBJ1-1
CDR3 protein: CASSVMGNTEAFF
CDR3 DNA: TGTGCCAGCAGCGTCATGGGGAACACTGAAGCTTTCTTT